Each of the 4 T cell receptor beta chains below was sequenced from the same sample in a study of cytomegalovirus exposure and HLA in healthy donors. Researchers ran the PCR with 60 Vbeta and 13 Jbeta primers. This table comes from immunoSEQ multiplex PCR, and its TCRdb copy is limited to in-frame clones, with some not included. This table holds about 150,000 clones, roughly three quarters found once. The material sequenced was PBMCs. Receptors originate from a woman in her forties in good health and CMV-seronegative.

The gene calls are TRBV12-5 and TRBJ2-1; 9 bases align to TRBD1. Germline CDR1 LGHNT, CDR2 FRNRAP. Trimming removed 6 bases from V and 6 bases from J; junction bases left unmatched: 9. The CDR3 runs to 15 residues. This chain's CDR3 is CASGPPGQGGNEQFF. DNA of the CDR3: TGTGCTAGTGGACCCCCGGGACAGGGAGGCAATGAGCAGTTCTTC.

CDR3 nucleotide sequence: TGTGCCAGCAGCGCAGGGACAGCCAACAATCAGCCCCAGCATTTT. Residues: CASSAGTANNQPQHF. The chain has TRBV5-8 and TRBJ1-5, with 7 bases identical to TRBD1. Unmatched junction bases numbered 7, after V lost 4 bases and J lost 3 bases. This CDR3 spans 15 amino acids. The germline V gene encodes CDR1 SGHTS and CDR2 YDEGEE.

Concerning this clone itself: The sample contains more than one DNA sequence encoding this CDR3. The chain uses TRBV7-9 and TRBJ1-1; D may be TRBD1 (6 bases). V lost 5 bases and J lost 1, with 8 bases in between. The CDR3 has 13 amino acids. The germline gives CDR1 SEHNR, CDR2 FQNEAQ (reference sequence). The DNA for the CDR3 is TGTGCCAGCAGCCTACAGGGGAACACTGAAGCTTTCTTT. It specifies CASSLQGNTEAFF. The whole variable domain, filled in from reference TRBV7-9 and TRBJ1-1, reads DTGVSQNPRHKITKRGQNVTFRCDPISEHNRLYWYRQTLGQGPEFLTYFQNEAQLEKSRLLSDRFSAERPKGSFSTLEIQRTEQGDSAMYLCASSLQGNTEAFFGQGTRLTVV.

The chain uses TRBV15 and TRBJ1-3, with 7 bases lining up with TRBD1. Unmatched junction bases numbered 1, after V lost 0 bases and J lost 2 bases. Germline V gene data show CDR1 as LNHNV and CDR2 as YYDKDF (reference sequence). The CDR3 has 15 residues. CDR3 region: CATSREGTAGNTIYF. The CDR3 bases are TGTGCCACCAGCAGAGAGGGGACAGCTGGAAACACCATATATTTT.